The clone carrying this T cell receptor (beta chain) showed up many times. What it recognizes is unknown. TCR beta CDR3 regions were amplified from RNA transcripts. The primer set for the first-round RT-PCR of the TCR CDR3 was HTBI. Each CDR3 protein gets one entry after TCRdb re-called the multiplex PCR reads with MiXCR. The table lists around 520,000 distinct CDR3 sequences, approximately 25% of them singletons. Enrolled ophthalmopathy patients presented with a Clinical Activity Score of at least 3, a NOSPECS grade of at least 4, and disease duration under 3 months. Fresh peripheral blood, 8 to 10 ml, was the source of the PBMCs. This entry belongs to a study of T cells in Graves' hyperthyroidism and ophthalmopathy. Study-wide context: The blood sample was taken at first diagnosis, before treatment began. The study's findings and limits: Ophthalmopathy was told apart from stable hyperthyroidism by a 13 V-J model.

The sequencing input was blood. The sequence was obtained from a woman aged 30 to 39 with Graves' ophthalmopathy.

DNA for the CDR3: TGTGCCACCAGCAGAGTACGCGGCTTCCAAGAGACCCAGTACTTC. It specifies CATSRVRGFQETQYF. This chain joins TRBV15 and TRBJ2-5; no definite D call. The CDR3 totals 15 residues. The germline gives CDR1 LNHNV, CDR2 YYDKDF (reference sequence). V lost 1 base and J 1 base, leaving 10 bases between the germline ends.